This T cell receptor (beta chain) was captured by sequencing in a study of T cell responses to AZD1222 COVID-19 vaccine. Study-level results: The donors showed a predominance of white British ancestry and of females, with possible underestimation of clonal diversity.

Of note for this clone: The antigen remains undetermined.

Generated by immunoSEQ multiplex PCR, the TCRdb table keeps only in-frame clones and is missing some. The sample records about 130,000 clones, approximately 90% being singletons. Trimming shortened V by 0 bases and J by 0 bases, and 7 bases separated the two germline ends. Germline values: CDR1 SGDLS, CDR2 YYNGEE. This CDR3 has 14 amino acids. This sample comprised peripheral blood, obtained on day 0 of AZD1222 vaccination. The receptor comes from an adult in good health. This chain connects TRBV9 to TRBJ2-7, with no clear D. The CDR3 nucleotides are TGTGCCAGCAGCGTAGAGGGTACCTCCTACGAGCAGTACTTC. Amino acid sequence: CASSVEGTSYEQYF.